This TCR beta chain was identified in a study of blood T cell repertoires in COVID-19. The protocol was immunoSEQ multiplex PCR, while the TCRdb copy is restricted to in-frame clones and leaves out a portion. The table lists under 450,000 clones, roughly 86% of them singletons. The CDR3 is made up of 14 amino acids. Germline CDR1 is MNHEY and CDR2 is SVGAGI. J gave up 9 bases and V 6 bases, and 7 bases lay outside the gene matches. The TCR originated in a human donor with acute or convalescent COVID-19. The donor label of this sample is uncertain. The material sequenced was peripheral blood. The chain has TRBV6-5 and TRBJ2-1, with TRBD2 matching 11 bases. The CDR3 region has the DNA TGTGCCAGCAGCGCACTAGCGGGAGCATCTGAGCAGTTCTTC. Amino acids: CASSALAGASEQFF.